The 26 T cell receptor beta chains given below trace back to one sample, sequenced in a study of human T cells and chemical hapten exposure. TCRdb itself ran the RACE reads through MiXCR, one entry per CDR3 protein. The sample shows 130,000 or so distinct CDR3 sequences, around 8.2% of them seen only once. Time point of the sample: healthy volunteer bleed at 2 weeks. The authors' total RNA extraction used unfractionated whole blood. Sample: whole blood. Receptors originate from a male donor in good health. Some clones in this sample may be carry-over from other donors' samples.

This clonotype occurred many times. V usage is TRBV12-3 or TRBV12-4 and J usage is TRBJ1-5; 10 positions match TRBD1. The length of the CDR3 is 17 residues. The J segment lost 3 bases and the V segment lost 6 bases, leaving 11 bases of the junction unmatched. The DNA of the CDR3 is TGTGCCAGCAGCGGCCGGGACAGGGGAGTGCTCAATCAGCCCCAGCATTTT. Translation: CASSGRDRGVLNQPQHF.

In its sample, this clonotype was seen a few times. The V and J genes are TRBV29-1 and TRBJ2-1; possibly TRBD1 for D (6 bases). This CDR3 contains 16 residues. Per the germline V gene, CDR1 is SQVTM and CDR2 is ANQGSEA. The CDR3: CSDLSWGPGSYNEQFF. As DNA, the CDR3 is TGCAGTGATTTGAGTTGGGGGCCCGGGTCCTACAATGAGCAGTTCTTC.

This clonotype was counted at least ten times. This rearrangement joins TRBV20-1 to TRBJ2-1; 15 bases match TRBD2. The trim removed 2 bases at V and 5 bases at J, leaving 10 bases unmatched. The CDR3 has 18 residues. Germline V gives CDR1 DFQATT, CDR2 SNEGSKA (reference sequence). The CDR3 sequence: CSARLPGLAGGAHNEQFF. DNA of the CDR3: TGCAGTGCTAGACTTCCAGGACTAGCGGGGGGGGCCCACAATGAGCAGTTCTTC.

The chain recombines TRBV6-7 with TRBJ2-7; D uncertain. TRBV6-7 is an ORF; its function is uncertain. The CDR3 is made up of 16 amino acids. Trimming took 2 bases from V and 0 from J, leaving 14 bases between them. The CDR3, as DNA: TGTGCCAGCAGTTACGTTCCCAGGCGTACCTCCTACGAGCAGTACTTC. It codes for CASSYVPRRTSYEQYF.

This chain uses TRBV9 with TRBJ2-3, with 7 positions matching TRBD2. J was trimmed by 2 bases and V by 0 bases; bases with no gene match: 3. This CDR3 spans 15 amino acids. Germline values: CDR1 SGDLS, CDR2 YYNGEE. In nucleotides, the CDR3 is TGTGCCAGCAGCGTAGCGGGGGACTACACAGATACGCAGTATTTT. It codes for CASSVAGDYTDTQYF.

This clonotype was counted a few times. The genes are TRBV20-1 and TRBJ2-6; D gene ambiguous. Trimming shortened V by 5 bases and J by 5 bases, and 10 bases separated the two germline ends. The CDR3 is 13 residues long. Germline V gene data show CDR1 as DFQATT and CDR2 as SNEGSKA (reference sequence). CDR3 amino acids: CSAPHSRANVLTF. The CDR3 DNA reads TGCAGTGCTCCGCACTCCAGGGCCAACGTCCTGACTTTC.

The chain carries TRBV2 and TRBJ2-1; the D is unclear. The ends were cut back, 5 bases at V and 2 bases at J, with 13 bases in the middle. Germline loops: CDR1 SNHLY, CDR2 FYNNEI. The CDR3 is made up of 15 amino acids. This chain's CDR3 is CASSSRLGTYNEQFF. As DNA, the CDR3 is TGTGCCAGCAGTTCTCGACTGGGAACCTACAATGAGCAGTTCTTC.

This sequence joins TRBV5-1 and TRBJ2-2, with 11 bases fitting TRBD1. The V and J ends lost 2 bases and 7 bases, in that order; junction bases with no gene match: 4. The CDR3 has 15 residues. Germline-derived CDR1 and CDR2 are SGHRS and YFSETQ. The CDR3 loop reads CASSFGTGGLGELFF. The CDR3 DNA follows: TGCGCCAGCAGCTTCGGGACAGGGGGTCTCGGGGAGCTGTTTTTT.

This chain links TRBV27 with TRBJ2-7; 8 nucleotides agree with TRBD1. CDR3 size: 13 residues. The germline CDR1 and CDR2 sequences are MNHEY and SMNVEV (reference sequence). V was pared by 4 bases and J by 6 bases, with 5 bases of the junction left unmatched. The DNA of the CDR3 is TGTGCCAGCAGTTGGACAGGGATAGGCGAGCAGTACTTC. Translated, it gives CASSWTGIGEQYF.

This clonotype was seen more than once but under ten times. The V gene is TRBV6-2 or TRBV6-3, the J gene TRBJ1-1, with TRBD1 identical over 12 bases. The CDR3 length is 16 residues. Germline CDR1 MNHEY, CDR2 SVGEGT. V trimming: 6 bases; J trimming: 4 bases; junction bases outside the gene matches: 9. Written as DNA, the CDR3 is TGTGCCAGCAGGCCGGGACAGGGGGCCGGAGGCACTGAAGCTTTCTTT. This translates into CASRPGQGAGGTEAFF.

The rearrangement links TRBV5-1 to TRBJ2-7; unclear D gene. This CDR3 comprises 15 residues. V was clipped by 4 bases and J by 0 bases, with 14 bases between them. From germline, CDR1 is SGHRS and CDR2 YFSETQ. CDR3 amino acids: CASSPMTGLSYEQYF. The CDR3 coding sequence is TGCGCCAGCAGCCCCATGACGGGCCTCTCCTACGAGCAGTACTTC.

This clonotype occurred many times. V usage is TRBV7-3 and J usage is TRBJ2-1; D ambiguous. With 1 base removed from V and 5 bases from J, the gap between germline ends came to 12 bases. This CDR3 has 15 residues. The germline V gene encodes CDR1 SGHTA and CDR2 FQGTGA. CDR3 coding DNA: TGTGCCAGCAGCTTAATTTTACTTCCAAACAATGAGCAGTTCTTC. The encoded protein is CASSLILLPNNEQFF.

Only a few counts were recorded for this clonotype. The chain has TRBV6-1 and TRBJ2-7; D possibly matches TRBD1 or TRBD2 (5 bases each). V was pared by 3 bases and J by 4 bases, with 13 bases between. Germline V gives CDR1 MNHNS, CDR2 SASEGT. The CDR3 extends over 14 amino acids. CDR3 coding DNA: TGTGCCAGCAGTGATCGGATGGGGGAGTACGAGCAGTACTTC. It codes for CASSDRMGEYEQYF.

This chain links TRBV12-5 with TRBJ2-2; D may be TRBD1 or TRBD2 (5 bases each). CDR3 length equals 18 residues. The V and J ends lost 5 bases and 2 bases respectively, with 21 bases between them. Germline V gives CDR1 LGHNT, CDR2 FRNRAP. This CDR3 is CASGTRDRDGPNTGELFF. The CDR3 region has the DNA TGTGCTAGTGGTACAAGAGACCGGGACGGCCCCAACACCGGGGAGCTGTTTTTT. Together with reference TRBV12-5 and TRBJ2-2, the CDR3 gives the full variable domain: DARVTQTPRHKVTEMGQEVTMRCQPILGHNTVFWYRQTMMQGLELLAYFRNRAPLDDSGMPKDRFSAEMPDATLATLKIQPSEPRDSAVYFCASGTRDRDGPNTGELFFGEGSRLTVL.

A few counts support this clonotype. The chain carries TRBV14 and TRBJ1-1; TRBD1 is a possible D gene (5 bases). Germline CDR1 is SGHDN and CDR2 is FVKESK. This CDR3 is built from 17 residues. V gave up 0 bases and J gave up 3 bases, with 17 bases separating them. The CDR3 protein is CASSQDGLPARDTEAFF. CDR3 bases: TGTGCCAGCAGCCAAGATGGACTCCCGGCCAGGGACACTGAAGCTTTCTTT.

This clonotype has only a few counts. The chain joins TRBV5-4 to TRBJ2-3; 12 positions agree with TRBD2. Germline-derived CDR1 and CDR2 are SGHNT and YYREEE (reference sequence). With 0 bases clipped from V and 5 bases from J, the junction kept 4 bases outside the gene matches. The CDR3 length is 16 residues. The chain's CDR3 is CASSLELAGGGDTQYF. The CDR3, as DNA: TGTGCCAGCAGCTTGGAACTAGCGGGAGGAGGAGATACGCAGTATTTT.

V usage is TRBV5-1 and J usage is TRBJ2-2; 10 bases match TRBD1. Germline CDR1 is SGHRS and CDR2 is YFSETQ. V gave up 3 bases and J gave up 6 bases; unmatched junction bases: 11. The CDR3 spans 17 residues. The chain's CDR3 is CASSSQPGQGSAGELFF. The CDR3 nucleotides read TGCGCCAGCAGCTCACAACCGGGACAGGGGTCTGCCGGGGAGCTGTTTTTT.

There are many counts of this clonotype. The chain combines TRBV7-2 with TRBJ2-1; 8 bases line up with TRBD1. The CDR3 is 17 residues long. Germline assignment: CDR1 SGHTA and CDR2 FQGNSA. V trimming: 1 base; J trimming: 5 bases; junction bases outside the gene matches: 10. The CDR3 coding sequence is TGTGCCAGCAGCTTAGTTCTTCGCCTGACAGGGGACAATGAGCAGTTCTTC. Translation gives CASSLVLRLTGDNEQFF.

This clonotype was detected ten times or more. This chain joins TRBV2 and TRBJ2-7; D might be TRBD1 (5 bases). Germline lookup yields CDR1 SNHLY and CDR2 FYNNEI. This CDR3 spans 13 amino acids. The V and J ends lost 6 bases and 0 bases respectively, with 9 bases between them. CDR3 protein: CASRADSSYEQYF. In DNA, the CDR3 is TGTGCCAGCAGGGCAGACAGCTCCTACGAGCAGTACTTC.

This clonotype was seen at least ten times. This chain joins TRBV7-9 and TRBJ2-3; 14 bases fit TRBD2. The CDR3 is 18 amino acids. CDR1 and CDR2 from the germline V gene are SEHNR and FQNEAQ (reference sequence). J lost 0 bases, V lost 8 bases, and 10 bases had no gene match. CDR3 bases: TGTGCCAGCGGGGGACTAGCGGGGGTCAGGCCTAGCACAGATACGCAGTATTTT. This encodes CASGGLAGVRPSTDTQYF.

This clonotype was seen only a few times. The gene calls are TRBV4-1 and TRBJ2-7; D may be TRBD2 (5 bases). Deletions cut 0 bases from V and 1 base from J, with 10 bases between. The CDR3 covers 15 residues. From germline, CDR1 is MGHRA and CDR2 YSYEKL. CDR3 coding DNA: TGCGCCAGCAGCCAAGAAGAAGAGGGTTCCTACGAGCAGTACTTC. It is translated as CASSQEEEGSYEQYF.

This chain connects TRBV19 to TRBJ2-6; TRBD1 aligns across 7 bases. The CDR3 sequence is 19 residues long. Germline trimming cut 2 bases from V and 2 bases from J; bases unmatched to any gene: 12. Germline CDR1 is LNHDA and CDR2 is SQIVND (reference sequence). DNA of the CDR3: TGTGCCAGTAGTATAAAGGACAGGTCGATTTTGGCTGGGGCCAACGTCCTGACTTTC. Amino acids: CASSIKDRSILAGANVLTF.

This clonotype was recorded at least ten times. The gene calls are TRBV7-9 and TRBJ2-7; either TRBD1 or TRBD2 may supply D (5 bases each). The V end was cut by 4 bases, the J end by 1 base, with 14 bases between. This CDR3 contains 15 residues. Per germline, CDR1 SEHNR and CDR2 FQNEAQ (reference sequence). Here the CDR3 DNA reads TGTGCCAGCAGCTCCGGGGACGGCGAATCCTACGAGCAGTACTTC. Amino acids: CASSSGDGESYEQYF.

This clonotype was detected only a few times. V usage is TRBV13 and J usage is TRBJ1-2; TRBD1 is a possible D gene (6 bases). The germline CDR1 and CDR2 sequences are PRHDT and FYEKMQ (reference sequence). V shed 4 bases and J shed 4 bases, with 13 bases lying between them. The CDR3 loop spans 14 amino acids. The DNA for the CDR3 is TGTGCCAGCAGCTCCGGACAGACCCTCTATGGCTACACCTTC. It specifies CASSSGQTLYGYTF. Full variable domain (rest looked up from reference TRBV13 and TRBJ1-2): AAGVIQSPRHLIKEKRETATLKCYPIPRHDTVYWYQQGPGQDPQFLISFYEKMQSDKGSIPDRFSAQQFSDYHSELNMSSLELGDSALYFCASSSGQTLYGYTFGSGTRLTVV.

The CDR3 nucleotides are TGTGCCAGCAGTTACTCGATAGGGACCGAGCCACGGAGGAGTACCGGCAATGAGCAGTTCTTC. It is translated as CASSYSIGTEPRRSTGNEQFF. The chain links TRBV6-2 or TRBV6-3 to TRBJ2-1; possibly TRBD1 or TRBD2 for D (5 bases each). The germline V gene has CDR1 MNHEY and CDR2 SVGEGT. The V gene lost 0 bases and the J gene lost 6 bases, with 30 bases spanning the gap. CDR3 length: 21 amino acids.

This clonotype has only a few counts. The rearrangement links TRBV4-3 to TRBJ2-5; D gene uncertain. The ends were cut back, 0 bases at V and 0 bases at J, with 8 bases in the middle. CDR1 and CDR2 (germline): LGHNA, YSLEER. CDR3 size: 15 residues. CDR3 loop: CASSQDRLYQETQYF. In DNA, the CDR3 is TGCGCCAGCAGCCAAGATCGGCTCTACCAAGAGACCCAGTACTTC.